This passage covers 28 T cell receptor beta chains from one sample sequenced in a study of cytomegalovirus exposure and HLA in healthy donors. The PCR ran on 60 Vbeta and 13 Jbeta primers. Sequencing used immunoSEQ multiplex PCR; TCRdb keeps in-frame clones, though not all of them. The data show 97,000 or so clones, over 80% seen once. Material: PBMCs. These receptor sequences come from a man aged 40-50 years in good health and CMV-seronegative.

For this clone: A junction end diverges from the germline sequence, so it may reflect a read error. The sample has other DNA sequences that encode this CDR3 too. The chain links TRBV7-9 to TRBJ2-5; the match to TRBD2 covers 10 bases. Germline V gene sequence: CDR1 SEHNR, CDR2 FQNEAQ (reference sequence). The CDR3 covers 16 residues. The CDR3 loop is CASSLRTSGVGKTQYF. Written as DNA, the CDR3 is TGCGCCAGCAGCTTGCGAACTAGCGGGGTGGGGAAGACCCAGTACTTC.

This chain links TRBV5-1 with TRBJ1-4; TRBD1 might be the D (5 bases). V was clipped by 0 bases and J by 6 bases, with 6 bases between them. This CDR3 region has 13 residues. Germline CDR1 reads SGHRS; CDR2 reads YFSETQ. The CDR3 reads CASSLVTDEKLFF. The CDR3 bases are TGCGCCAGCAGCTTGGTGACAGATGAAAAACTGTTTTTT.

This chain joins TRBV5-1 and TRBJ1-1; 7 bases map to TRBD1. The CDR3 totals 15 residues. Germline-derived CDR1 and CDR2 are SGHRS and YFSETQ. The V gene end was trimmed by 4 bases and the J gene end by 4 bases; junction bases not matched to a gene: 10. The CDR3 sequence: CASSTLRQGGTEAFF. CDR3 coding DNA: TGCGCCAGCAGCACCTTAAGACAGGGAGGCACTGAAGCTTTCTTT.

The rearrangement links TRBV6-1 to TRBJ2-5, with a weak D call TRBD1 (6 bases). The CDR3 runs to 14 residues. The ends were cut back, 4 bases at V and 5 bases at J, with 14 bases in the middle. The germline V gene encodes CDR1 MNHNS and CDR2 SASEGT. This CDR3 is CASSGNRVTETQYF. The DNA for the CDR3 is TGTGCCAGCAGTGGGAACAGGGTAACGGAGACCCAGTACTTC.

This clone is a singleton in its sample. V gene TRBV14 combines with J gene TRBJ2-1; possible D gene TRBD1, 6 bases. Germline V gene lookup returns CDR1 SGHDN and CDR2 FVKESK. The CDR3 loop spans 15 amino acids. Trimming pared 2 bases from V and 9 bases from J, leaving 17 bases between. CDR3 coding DNA: TGTGCCAGCAGCCAATTGCAGGGGACGTATGGTGAGCAGTTCTTC. This translates into CASSQLQGTYGEQFF.

This clone was picked up one time. This rearrangement joins TRBV6-1 to TRBJ2-3; 8 bases match TRBD1. Germline V gene sequence: CDR1 MNHNS, CDR2 SASEGT. The CDR3 is made up of 16 amino acids. V was clipped by 4 bases and J by 5 bases; unmatched bases: 11. The CDR3: CASSVPRDRWGDTQYF. The CDR3 nucleotides are TGTGCCAGCAGTGTCCCCCGGGACAGGTGGGGAGATACGCAGTATTTT.

This chain connects TRBV7-9 to TRBJ2-6; D not resolved. The ends were cut back, 5 bases at V and 4 bases at J, with 9 bases in the middle. Per the germline V gene, CDR1 is SEHNR and CDR2 is FQNEAQ (reference sequence). The CDR3 totals 14 residues. The CDR3, as DNA: TGTGCCAGCAGCCCCATGTCAGGGGCCAACGTCCTGACTTTC. Its protein is CASSPMSGANVLTF.

This sequence joins TRBV11-2 and TRBJ2-3, with no clear D. Per the germline V gene, CDR1 is SGHAT and CDR2 is FQNNGV. Trimming cost V 7 bases and J 4 bases, with 15 bases left between them. This CDR3 comprises 14 residues. Here the CDR3 reads CASTPSSTPDTQYF. CDR3 DNA sequence: TGTGCCAGCACCCCAAGCTCAACCCCAGATACGCAGTATTTT.

The chain uses TRBV6-6 and TRBJ2-7; D possibly corresponds to TRBD2 (6 bases). V shed 2 bases and J shed 1 base, with 9 bases lying between them. This CDR3 region has 14 residues. The V gene's germline CDR1 is MNHNY and CDR2 SVGAGI (reference sequence). The CDR3 here is CASSYKTRSYEQYF. CDR3 DNA sequence: TGTGCCAGCAGTTACAAGACTAGATCCTACGAGCAGTACTTC.

The chain links TRBV5-6 to TRBJ1-4; no firm D call. The V gene's germline CDR1 is SGHDT and CDR2 YYEEEE. The CDR3 length is 15 residues. Trimming stripped 0 bases from V and 1 base from J, with 7 bases between. CDR3 protein: CASSLVRGTNEKLFF. As DNA, the CDR3 is TGTGCCAGCAGCTTGGTACGGGGAACTAATGAAAAACTGTTTTTT.

This clone was found once. V gene TRBV6-5 combines with J gene TRBJ1-2; 7 bases map to TRBD1. CDR1 and CDR2 from the germline V gene are MNHEY and SVGAGI. The CDR3 has 15 amino acids. Unmatched junction bases numbered 13, after V lost 7 bases and J lost 5 bases. The CDR3 sequence is CASTASDRDGYGYTF. The DNA for the CDR3 is TGTGCCAGCACCGCGTCCGACAGGGACGGGTATGGCTACACCTTC.

The chain couples TRBV4-2 to TRBJ2-5, with 9 positions matching TRBD2. The DNA matches TRBJ2-7 better at its end, which makes the J call doubtful. This CDR3 spans 18 amino acids. Germline lookup yields CDR1 LGHNA and CDR2 YNFKEQ. CDR3 nucleotide sequence: TGTGCCAGCAGCCACCCTCGGGGAGCGGGGGGCGAATTCTACGAGCAGTACTTC. This sequence encodes CASSHPRGAGGEFYEQYF.

The chain joins TRBV7-9 to TRBJ1-4, with D possibly being TRBD1 (6 bases). The V end lost 5 bases, the J end lost 4 bases, and 14 bases lay between the germline ends. Germline V gene data show CDR1 as SEHNR and CDR2 as FQNEAQ (reference sequence). The CDR3 is 15 amino acids. The CDR3 sequence is CASSLGQTINEKLFF. CDR3 DNA: TGTGCCAGCAGCCTAGGACAGACAATTAATGAAAAACTGTTTTTT.

The J gene is TRBJ1-5, the V gene TRBV7-8; D is ambiguous. CDR1 and CDR2 (germline): SGHVS, FQNEAQ. Trimming cost V 4 bases and J 9 bases, with 7 bases left between them. CDR3 length equals 11 residues. The CDR3 loop reads CASSSAGPQHF. The DNA for the CDR3 is TGTGCCAGCAGCTCGGCGGGGCCCCAGCATTTT.

This clone was observed a few times. The chain combines TRBV4-2 with TRBJ2-7, with a weak D call TRBD1 (5 bases). Trimming left V 0 bases short and J 3 bases short, with 9 bases between. Germline CDR1 and CDR2: LGHNA and YNFKEQ. The CDR3 runs to 14 residues. CDR3 region: CASSQEEQVYEQYF. The DNA of the CDR3 is TGTGCCAGCAGCCAAGAGGAACAGGTCTACGAGCAGTACTTC.

The chain uses TRBV5-4 and TRBJ1-1; TRBD1 might be the D (6 bases). Germline CDR1 reads SGHNT; CDR2 reads YYREEE (reference sequence). The CDR3 contains 16 residues. V dropped 0 bases and J dropped 2 bases, with 14 bases sitting between them. DNA of the CDR3: TGTGCCAGCAGCTTGGTGGGGGCAATGAGAAACACTGAAGCTTTCTTT. It encodes CASSLVGAMRNTEAFF.

The chain carries TRBV28 and TRBJ1-6; a possible D gene is TRBD1 (5 bases). This CDR3 has 14 amino acids. Trimming pared 7 bases from V and 13 bases from J, leaving 20 bases between. Looked up from germline, CDR1 is MDHEN and CDR2 is SYDVKM. Written as DNA, the CDR3 is TGTGCCAGCATTCCACAGGTCCTCTTGGCGCCCCTCCACTTT. Its translation: CASIPQVLLAPLHF.

This clone has just a few counts. The V gene is TRBV7-2, the J gene TRBJ1-6; 9 positions agree with TRBD1. The CDR3 is 18 amino acids. The V and J ends lost 3 bases and 8 bases, in that order; junction bases with no gene match: 14. The germline V gene has CDR1 SGHTA and CDR2 FQGNSA. Here the CDR3 reads CASSLRPGQGSRDSPLHF. The CDR3 bases are TGTGCCAGCAGCTTGCGACCGGGACAGGGTTCCAGAGATTCACCCCTCCACTTT.

The chain couples TRBV10-3 to TRBJ2-1; D possibly corresponds to TRBD1 (5 bases). The CDR3 is made up of 14 amino acids. Germline V gene sequence: CDR1 ENHRY, CDR2 SYGVKD. V was trimmed by 4 bases and J by 7 bases, leaving 14 bases between them. The CDR3 nucleotides read TGTGCCATCAGTGCATTTGCAGGGAAGAATGAGCAGTTCTTC. As protein: CAISAFAGKNEQFF.

V gene TRBV5-1 combines with J gene TRBJ1-1, with 10 nucleotides matching TRBD1. The CDR3 sequence is 17 residues long. The germline gives CDR1 SGHRS, CDR2 YFSETQ. Germline trimming cut 1 base from V and 5 bases from J; bases unmatched to any gene: 11. CDR3 in DNA: TGCGCCAGCAGCTTGAGAGGACAGGGGGTCTTGGGGACTGAAGCTTTCTTT. This sequence encodes CASSLRGQGVLGTEAFF.

This clone has a handful of counts. The V gene is TRBV9, the J gene TRBJ2-4, with D maybe TRBD2 (6 bases). CDR3 size: 16 residues. Trimming cost V 3 bases and J 0 bases, with 13 bases left between them. Germline lookup yields CDR1 SGDLS and CDR2 YYNGEE. CDR3 sequence: CASSEGTGLAKNIQYF. In DNA form, the CDR3 reads TGTGCCAGCAGCGAGGGGACGGGACTAGCCAAAAACATTCAGTACTTC. The full variable domain, completed using reference TRBV9 and TRBJ2-4, is DSGVTQTPKHLITATGQRVTLRCSPRSGDLSVYWYQQSLDQGLQFLIQYYNGEERAKGNILERFSAQQFPDLHSELNLSSLELGDSALYFCASSEGTGLAKNIQYFGAGTRLSVL.

V and J are TRBV19 and TRBJ1-1; TRBD1 might be the D (6 bases). CDR1 and CDR2 from the germline V gene are LNHDA and SQIVND (reference sequence). The V end was cut by 6 bases, the J end by 4 bases, with 21 bases between. The CDR3 spans 16 residues. This CDR3 is CASRSLFGGQGTEAFF. CDR3 DNA sequence: TGTGCCAGTAGAAGCTTGTTCGGGGGGCAAGGCACTGAAGCTTTCTTT. Full variable domain (remainder filled in from reference TRBV19 and TRBJ1-1): DGGITQSPKYLFRKEGQNVTLSCEQNLNHDAMYWYRQDPGQGLRLIYYSQIVNDFQKGDIAEGYSVSREKKESFPLTVTSAQKNPTAFYLCASRSLFGGQGTEAFFGQGTRLTVV.

In its sample, this clone was seen a few times. V gene TRBV5-4 combines with J gene TRBJ2-7, with 7 bases lining up with TRBD2. This CDR3 spans 14 amino acids. V dropped 0 bases and J dropped 2; count of bases not matched to a gene: 2. Germline values: CDR1 SGHNT, CDR2 YYREEE (reference sequence). The CDR3 coding sequence is TGTGCCAGCAGCTTGGGACTAGCCCCCTACGAGCAGTACTTC. Encoded protein: CASSLGLAPYEQYF.

The CDR3 reads CASSPMGQPFTDTQYF. In nucleotides, the CDR3 is TGTGCCAGCTCACCAATGGGACAACCCTTCACAGATACGCAGTATTTT. The V call is TRBV18, the J call TRBJ2-3; the D gene is possibly TRBD1 (6 bases). Between the trimmed V and J ends, which lost 2 bases and 2 bases, there was a span of 14 bases. Germline CDR1 reads KGHSH; CDR2 reads LQKENI. The CDR3 covers 16 residues.

V usage is TRBV7-3 and J usage is TRBJ1-1; D is perhaps TRBD1 (6 bases). The germline V and J ends were trimmed by 3 bases and 4 bases, with 12 bases remaining between them. This CDR3 has 14 residues. CDR1 and CDR2 from the germline V gene are SGHTA and FQGTGA. The CDR3 nucleotides read TGTGCCAGCAGCTTTGGGCAGGGGAGCACTGAAGCTTTCTTT. It is translated as CASSFGQGSTEAFF.

This chain joins TRBV4-3 and TRBJ1-3; D unresolved. The CDR3 sequence is 17 residues long. From germline, CDR1 is LGHNA and CDR2 YSLEER. V gave up 0 bases and J gave up 1 base, with 13 bases separating them. CDR3 loop: CASSQDLGRGSGNTIYF. As DNA, the CDR3 is TGCGCCAGCAGCCAAGATCTGGGTCGGGGTTCTGGAAACACCATATATTTT.

The V gene is TRBV20-1, the J gene TRBJ1-3; D is ambiguous. The CDR3 loop spans 11 amino acids. Trimming cost V 5 bases and J 1 base, with 3 bases left between them. Per the germline V gene, CDR1 is DFQATT and CDR2 is SNEGSKA (reference sequence). The CDR3 is CSASSGNTIYF. The CDR3 DNA reads as TGCAGTGCTTCATCTGGAAACACCATATATTTT.

The chain carries TRBV9 and TRBJ2-5; a weak D match, TRBD1 (6 bases). Trimming stripped 0 bases from V and 11 bases from J, with 17 bases between. The CDR3 has 14 residues. Germline loops: CDR1 SGDLS, CDR2 YYNGEE. In DNA form, the CDR3 reads TGTGCCAGCAGCGTAGCCCCGACAGGTTGGGAGCAGTACTTC. Amino acids: CASSVAPTGWEQYF.